The present entry profiles one T cell receptor (beta chain) with its context. The entry originates in a study of beta chain features in type 1 diabetes. Every isolated RNA sample was fully reverse transcribed, so sequencing captured expressed TCRB transcripts. Some clones are missing from TCRdb's copy, which holds only in-frame ones; the method was immunoSEQ multiplex PCR. The table has about 230,000 clones, 7.5% to 10% seen once. Germline V gene lookup returns CDR1 MRHNA and CDR2 SNTAGT. The CDR3 loop spans 14 amino acids. Deletions cut 3 bases from V and 2 bases from J, with 11 bases between. The source material was naive CD4+ T cells from blood. The origin of this receptor is a woman under 30 in good health. The rearrangement joins TRBV6-4 to TRBJ2-7; TRBD1 might be the D (5 bases). CDR3 residues: CASSEPAGPYEQYF. DNA of the CDR3: TGTGCCAGCAGTGAACCTGCAGGGCCCTACGAGCAGTACTTC.